These 2 T cell receptor beta chains originate from one sample sequenced in a study of blood T cell repertoires in COVID-19. Generated by immunoSEQ multiplex PCR, the TCRdb table keeps only in-frame clones and is missing some. The sample contains around 230,000 clones, roughly four fifths of which appear only once. Sequencing used PBMCs or T cells enriched from blood (not recorded which). The source is a man aged 35 to 55 who had recovered from COVID-19.

This rearrangement joins TRBV27 to TRBJ2-1; 7 bases line up with TRBD2. The V gene's germline CDR1 is MNHEY and CDR2 SMNVEV (reference sequence). V was pared by 0 bases and J by 3 bases, with 5 bases of the junction left unmatched. The CDR3 runs 16 residues. As DNA, the CDR3 is TGTGCCAGCAGTTTATCTGCGGGAGTGCTCTACAATGAGCAGTTCTTC. Its translation is CASSLSAGVLYNEQFF.

The chain employs TRBV30 and TRBJ1-5; TRBD1 might be the D (5 bases). Per germline, CDR1 GTSNPN and CDR2 SVGIG (reference sequence). V shed 2 bases and J shed 0 bases, with 17 bases lying between them. This CDR3 comprises 17 residues. CDR3 bases: TGTGCCTGGAGTTCACCCTCGGGACTGTATAGCAATCAGCCCCAGCATTTT. This sequence encodes CAWSSPSGLYSNQPQHF.